A selection of T cell receptor beta chains follows, all from one sample in a study of blood T cell repertoires in COVID-19. TCRdb's copy holds only in-frame clones and misses some; the assay was immunoSEQ multiplex PCR. Among roughly 200,000 clones, 76% were seen once, and the ten largest hold approximately 8.6%. Specimen: peripheral blood. Receptors were obtained from a woman aged 45-65 years with active or convalescent COVID-19. CDR3s include the opening cysteine and the closing phenylalanine or tryptophan. The D gene is left open where the match is weak. A row's size may be missing; if present it is once, few, many or a size class.

J gene,D gene,clone size,V gene,CDR3 DNA,CDR3 protein
TRBJ2-7,.,.,TRBV20-1,TGCAGTGCTAGTTCCGGGTCGCCCTACGAGCAGTACTTC,CSASSGSPYEQYF
TRBJ1-1,TRBD1,.,TRBV30,TGTGCCTCGACCCGGGGACAGGGGAACACTGAAGCTTTCTTT,CASTRGQGNTEAFF
TRBJ2-1,TRBD1,.,TRBV24-1,TGTGCCACCAGTGATTTGTTCTCGGGACAGGGGTACAATGAGCAGTTCTTC,CATSDLFSGQGYNEQFF
TRBJ2-3,TRBD2,.,TRBV7-2,TGTGCCAGCAGCCCCTCCGGGACTAGGGGAACAGATACGCAGTATTTT,CASSPSGTRGTDTQYF
TRBJ2-2,TRBD2,once,TRBV19,TGTGCCAGTAGTATGGGGAGGGTATCGACCGGGGAGCTGTTTTTT,CASSMGRVSTGELFF
TRBJ2-3,TRBD2,.,TRBV7-9,TGTGCCAGCAGCTTAGCCTCTAGCGGGGGGGCCAGGGATACGCAGTATTTT,CASSLASSGGARDTQYF
TRBJ1-2,.,once,TRBV24-1,TGTGCCACCAGTGACCGGACAGACTTACAATCAAATGGCTACACCTTC,CATSDRTDLQSNGYTF
TRBJ2-1,TRBD2,.,TRBV4-3,TGCGCCAGCAGCCAAGAAAACCTAGCGGGCAATGAGCAGTTCTTC,CASSQENLAGNEQFF
TRBJ2-3,TRBD2,.,TRBV11-3,TGTGCCAGCAGCCAGGGACTAGCGGTGACAGATACGCAGTATTTT,CASSQGLAVTDTQYF
TRBJ1-1,TRBD1,.,TRBV7-9,TGTGCCAGCAGCTTAGAGCCGACAGGGTCAGTCAAGAACACTGAAGCTTTCTTT,CASSLEPTGSVKNTEAFF
TRBJ1-5,TRBD1,once,TRBV5-6,TGTGCCAGCAGCTCCGGGACAGGGGCCCACAATCAGCCCCAGCATTTT,CASSSGTGAHNQPQHF
TRBJ1-5,TRBD1,.,TRBV6-2/TRBV6-3,TGTGCCAGCAGTTCGACAGGGGGGTATCAGCCCCAGCATTTT,CASSSTGGYQPQHF
TRBJ1-4,.,.,TRBV29-1,TGCAGCGTTCAGGGCCTTGCAACTAATGAAAAACTGTTTTTT,CSVQGLATNEKLFF
TRBJ1-5,TRBD1,.,TRBV5-1,TGCGCCAGCAGCATTGGACAGGGTGATCAGCCCCAGCATTTT,CASSIGQGDQPQHF